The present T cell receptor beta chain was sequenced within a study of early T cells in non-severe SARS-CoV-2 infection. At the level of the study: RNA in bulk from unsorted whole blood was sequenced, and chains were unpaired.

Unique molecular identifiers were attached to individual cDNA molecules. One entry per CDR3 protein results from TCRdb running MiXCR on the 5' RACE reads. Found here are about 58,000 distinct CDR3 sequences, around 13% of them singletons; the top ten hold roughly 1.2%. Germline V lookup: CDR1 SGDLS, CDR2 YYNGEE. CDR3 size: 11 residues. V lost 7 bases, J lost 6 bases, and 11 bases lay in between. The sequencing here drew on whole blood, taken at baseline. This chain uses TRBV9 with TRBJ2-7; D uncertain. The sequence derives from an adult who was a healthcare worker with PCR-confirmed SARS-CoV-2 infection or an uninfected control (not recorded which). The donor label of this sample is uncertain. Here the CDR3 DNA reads TGTGCCAGCGGATCCTTCGCCGAGCAGTACGTC. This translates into CASGSFAEQYV.